These T cell receptor beta chains were read from a single sample in a study of blood T cells in healthy people across ages. TCRdb itself ran the 5' RACE reads through MiXCR, one entry per CDR3 protein. This repertoire shows roughly 680,000 distinct CDR3 sequences, about 50% found once; its top ten account for roughly 14%. The sequenced sample was blood. The receptors derive from a woman aged 80 or over in good health. The CDR3 runs from the conserved cysteine through the conserved F or W. Fields, in order: D gene, clone size, J gene, V gene, CDR3 DNA, CDR3 protein. The D gene is left open where the match is weak. For some rows the clone size is stated as once, few or many, or as a class when expanded; others skip it.

D gene: TRBD1
clone size: many
J gene: TRBJ2-1
V gene: TRBV5-1
CDR3 DNA: TGCGCCAGTGCCTCGGGGACAGAGGCCAATGAGCAGTTCTTC
CDR3 protein: CASASGTEANEQFF

D gene: TRBD1
clone size: .
J gene: TRBJ2-1
V gene: TRBV4-2
CDR3 DNA: TGTGCCAGCAGCGCCGGACAGGGTAGTGAGCAGTTCTTC
CDR3 protein: CASSAGQGSEQFF

D gene: .
clone size: .
J gene: TRBJ1-6
V gene: TRBV4-2
CDR3 DNA: TGTGCCAGCAGCCAAGATGTGGGGAGTTCACCCCTCCACTTT
CDR3 protein: CASSQDVGSSPLHF

D gene: TRBD1
clone size: few
J gene: TRBJ1-1
V gene: TRBV20-1
CDR3 DNA: TGCAGTGCTATGGGGACAGTAAACACTGAAGCTTTCTTT
CDR3 protein: CSAMGTVNTEAFF

D gene: .
clone size: many
J gene: TRBJ2-4
V gene: TRBV10-3
CDR3 DNA: TGTGCCATCAGCGACGGACCTGGGGAAAACATTCAGTACTTC
CDR3 protein: CAISDGPGENIQYF

D gene: .
clone size: .
J gene: TRBJ2-7
V gene: TRBV6-6
CDR3 DNA: TGTGCCAGCAGTTCCCCGACTCTGAGCTCCTACGAGCAGTACTTC
CDR3 protein: CASSSPTLSSYEQYF

D gene: TRBD1
clone size: many
J gene: TRBJ1-2
V gene: TRBV20-1
CDR3 DNA: TGCAGTGCTGGACCCGAACAGGGGAGGAACTATGGCTACACCTTC
CDR3 protein: CSAGPEQGRNYGYTF

D gene: .
clone size: .
J gene: TRBJ2-3
V gene: TRBV6-1
CDR3 DNA: TGTGCCAGCAGTGACCAGGGTGGGGGCACAGATACGCAGTATTTT
CDR3 protein: CASSDQGGGTDTQYF

D gene: .
clone size: many
J gene: TRBJ1-5
V gene: TRBV10-3
CDR3 DNA: TGTGCCATCAGTGAAGGGGACTCTAATCAGCCCCAGCATTTT
CDR3 protein: CAISEGDSNQPQHF

D gene: .
clone size: .
J gene: TRBJ2-7
V gene: TRBV29-1
CDR3 DNA: TGCAGCGTTGCTACCCTCTCCGGCCATGAGCAGTACTTC
CDR3 protein: CSVATLSGHEQYF

D gene: .
clone size: few
J gene: TRBJ2-7
V gene: TRBV12-3/TRBV12-4
CDR3 DNA: TGTGCCAGCAGTGTACAGAGTTACAATGAGCAGTACTTC
CDR3 protein: CASSVQSYNEQYF

D gene: TRBD1
clone size: .
J gene: TRBJ2-3
V gene: TRBV6-5
CDR3 DNA: TGTGCCAGCAGTTTTACCCCAGGACAGGGACCGGCAAGAAATACGCAGTATTTT
CDR3 protein: CASSFTPGQGPARNTQYF

D gene: .
clone size: many
J gene: TRBJ2-1
V gene: TRBV6-1
CDR3 DNA: TGTGCCAGCAGTACGGGGACACCTAGCTCCTACAATGAGCAGTTCTTC
CDR3 protein: CASSTGTPSSYNEQFF

D gene: .
clone size: once
J gene: TRBJ1-6
V gene: TRBV11-2
CDR3 DNA: TGTGCCAGCAGCTGGGCTCGCGTCAATTCACCCCTCCACTTT
CDR3 protein: CASSWARVNSPLHF

D gene: TRBD1
clone size: .
J gene: TRBJ1-1
V gene: TRBV5-1
CDR3 DNA: TGCGCCAGCAGCCTTAACCCTTACAGGGGGATGAACACTGAAGCTTTCTTT
CDR3 protein: CASSLNPYRGMNTEAFF

D gene: TRBD1
clone size: many
J gene: TRBJ2-5
V gene: TRBV5-1
CDR3 DNA: TGCGCCAGCAGCTCCGGACAGGCCCTGAGGGAGACCCAGTACTTC
CDR3 protein: CASSSGQALRETQYF

D gene: TRBD1
clone size: once
J gene: TRBJ2-2
V gene: TRBV20-1
CDR3 DNA: TGCAGTGCGCCGACAGGGGGCAGACCCGGGGAGCTGTTTTTT
CDR3 protein: CSAPTGGRPGELFF

D gene: .
clone size: .
J gene: TRBJ1-1
V gene: TRBV4-2
CDR3 DNA: TGTGCCAGCAGCCAAGACCCTCAACTCCTAGCTTTCTTT
CDR3 protein: CASSQDPQLLAFF

D gene: .
clone size: .
J gene: TRBJ2-7
V gene: TRBV20-1
CDR3 DNA: TGCAGTGTGATTGCCGGCCCGAGCGAGCAGTACTTC
CDR3 protein: CSVIAGPSEQYF

D gene: .
clone size: many
J gene: TRBJ2-1
V gene: TRBV29-1
CDR3 DNA: TGCAGCGTTAAAAACAGGGGGGGTGAGCAGTTCTTC
CDR3 protein: CSVKNRGGEQFF

D gene: .
clone size: few
J gene: TRBJ1-5
V gene: TRBV20-1
CDR3 DNA: TGCAGTGCTAGACCCGGAGGGAATCAGCCCCAGCATTTT
CDR3 protein: CSARPGGNQPQHF

D gene: .
clone size: few
J gene: TRBJ2-5
V gene: TRBV28
CDR3 DNA: TGTGCCAGCTATTCTACCCGTACCCAGTACTTC
CDR3 protein: CASYSTRTQYF

D gene: .
clone size: many
J gene: TRBJ1-6
V gene: TRBV6-5
CDR3 DNA: TGTGCCAGCAGTTCGTTGACGGGAAGCTCCTATAATTCACCCCTCCACTTT
CDR3 protein: CASSSLTGSSYNSPLHF

D gene: TRBD1
clone size: .
J gene: TRBJ2-5
V gene: TRBV4-2
CDR3 DNA: TGTGCCAGCAGCCCTAGGACAGGGGGCGCGGAGACCCAGTACTTC
CDR3 protein: CASSPRTGGAETQYF

D gene: .
clone size: many
J gene: TRBJ1-5
V gene: TRBV20-1
CDR3 DNA: TGCAGTGCTAGCCGACCTCGACGAGAGCCCCAGCATTTT
CDR3 protein: CSASRPRREPQHF

D gene: .
clone size: .
J gene: TRBJ1-3
V gene: TRBV4-1
CDR3 DNA: TGCGCCAGCAGCCAAGTTGTGCAAGGGACCGGAAACACCATATATTTT
CDR3 protein: CASSQVVQGTGNTIYF

D gene: .
clone size: .
J gene: TRBJ2-5
V gene: TRBV7-2
CDR3 DNA: TGTGCCAGCAGCTTAACAGGGTTGGGAGAGACCCAGTACTTC
CDR3 protein: CASSLTGLGETQYF

D gene: TRBD1
clone size: .
J gene: TRBJ1-1
V gene: TRBV20-1
CDR3 DNA: TGCAGTGCTCTAAGGGGGCCCGTGGGTGAAGCTTTCTTT
CDR3 protein: CSALRGPVGEAFF

D gene: .
clone size: .
J gene: TRBJ2-1
V gene: TRBV6-5
CDR3 DNA: TGTGCCAGCAGTTTCGGGAACGGGCGTGGCGAGACCCAGTTCTTC
CDR3 protein: CASSFGNGRGETQFF

D gene: .
clone size: .
J gene: TRBJ2-1
V gene: TRBV18
CDR3 DNA: TGTGCCAGCTCACCACCGCACCTGACCCGATACAATGAGCAGTTCTTC
CDR3 protein: CASSPPHLTRYNEQFF

D gene: .
clone size: .
J gene: TRBJ2-7
V gene: TRBV20-1
CDR3 DNA: TGCAGTGCTAGGACGGCCGGAGCCTACGAGCAGTACTTC
CDR3 protein: CSARTAGAYEQYF

D gene: .
clone size: .
J gene: TRBJ2-1
V gene: TRBV11-2
CDR3 DNA: TGTGCCAGCAGCTTGGGGCGAAAGCAGTTCTTC
CDR3 protein: CASSLGRKQFF

D gene: TRBD2
clone size: .
J gene: TRBJ2-7
V gene: TRBV6-1
CDR3 DNA: TGTGCCAGCGCGCAAGCGGGGAACTCCTACGAGCAGTACTTC
CDR3 protein: CASAQAGNSYEQYF

D gene: TRBD1
clone size: many
J gene: TRBJ2-1
V gene: TRBV20-1
CDR3 DNA: TGCAGTGCTAGATACAGGGGGACGGTAAATGAGCAGTTCTTC
CDR3 protein: CSARYRGTVNEQFF

D gene: TRBD1
clone size: many
J gene: TRBJ2-5
V gene: TRBV25-1
CDR3 DNA: TGTGCCAGCAGTGAGAACAGGGGGATCGAAGAGACCCAGTACTTC
CDR3 protein: CASSENRGIEETQYF

D gene: TRBD1
clone size: .
J gene: TRBJ1-6
V gene: TRBV27
CDR3 DNA: TGTGCCAGCAGTAACTGGGACAGGGTGGTACATTCACCCCTCCACTTT
CDR3 protein: CASSNWDRVVHSPLHF

D gene: .
clone size: .
J gene: TRBJ2-7
V gene: TRBV6-5
CDR3 DNA: TGTGCCAGCAACGAACAGCAGAGCCCCTACAATGAGCAGTACTTC
CDR3 protein: CASNEQQSPYNEQYF

D gene: .
clone size: .
J gene: TRBJ2-3
V gene: TRBV4-2
CDR3 DNA: TGTGCCAGCAGCCAAAGCGCCACTACAGATACGCAGTATTTT
CDR3 protein: CASSQSATTDTQYF

D gene: .
clone size: many
J gene: TRBJ2-5
V gene: TRBV29-1
CDR3 DNA: TGCAGCGTTATGGACGGCGAAGAGACCCAGTACTTC
CDR3 protein: CSVMDGEETQYF

D gene: TRBD1
clone size: many
J gene: TRBJ2-2
V gene: TRBV3-1
CDR3 DNA: TGTGCCAGCAGCCAAGCGGGGGACAGGCGGGTCGGGGAGCTGTTTTTT
CDR3 protein: CASSQAGDRRVGELFF

D gene: TRBD1
clone size: .
J gene: TRBJ2-5
V gene: TRBV15
CDR3 DNA: TGTGCCACCAGCGGAAGACAGGGGGAAGAGACCCAGTACTTC
CDR3 protein: CATSGRQGEETQYF

D gene: .
clone size: .
J gene: TRBJ1-5
V gene: TRBV30
CDR3 DNA: TGCGCCTGGACAATCCGGGGCCGATTTAGCAATCAGCCCCAGCATTTT
CDR3 protein: CAWTIRGRFSNQPQHF

D gene: TRBD2
clone size: few
J gene: TRBJ2-3
V gene: TRBV20-1
CDR3 DNA: TGCAGTGCTAGAGATCCCCGTGGCGGGAGAGAAAGCACAGATACGCAGTATTTT
CDR3 protein: CSARDPRGGRESTDTQYF

D gene: .
clone size: .
J gene: TRBJ2-1
V gene: TRBV5-1
CDR3 DNA: TGCGCCAGCCAGCGACTCCCTGACAATGAGCAGTTCTTC
CDR3 protein: CASQRLPDNEQFF

D gene: .
clone size: many
J gene: TRBJ2-1
V gene: TRBV20-1
CDR3 DNA: TGCAGTGCTAATAGGGAGTCTGAGCAGTTCTTC
CDR3 protein: CSANRESEQFF